Only a few counts were recorded for the clone carrying this TCR beta chain. What it recognizes is unknown. CDR3 length: 15 residues. Germline CDR1 reads SGHRS; CDR2 reads YFSETQ. With a J-beta primer mix and a sample-barcoded 5' primer, a second PCR ran roughly 6 to 11 cycles. Via MiXCR, TCRdb re-called the 5' RACE reads, giving one row per CDR3 protein. The sample lists approximately 690,000 distinct CDR3 sequences; roughly 43% were seen once. This sample is part of a study of blood T cells in healthy people across ages. Study-wide results and limits: Roughly linear age-related decline in beta diversity appeared, significant by age around 38.

Isolation of PBMCs gave at least 6 million cells per sample. The chain combines TRBV5-1 with TRBJ2-1; 8 nucleotides line up with TRBD1. The J call may be incorrect, as the DNA end agrees better with TRBJ2-7. The source material was blood. This clonotype was obtained from a man older than 75 in good health. The CDR3 coding sequence is TGCGCCAGCAGCTGGTCAGGGGGCCCCTACAATGAGCAGTACTTC. Translated, it gives CASSWSGGPYNEQYF.